This T cell receptor beta chain was recorded in a study of blood T cell repertoires in COVID-19. Losses at the gene ends were 0 bases for V and 10 bases for J; bases not matched to a gene: 7. CDR1 and CDR2 (germline): SGHDN, FVKESK. This CDR3 is 16 amino acids long. The protocol was immunoSEQ multiplex PCR, while the TCRdb copy is restricted to in-frame clones and leaves out a portion. The table lists tens of thousands of clones, roughly four fifths of them singletons. The chain carries TRBV14 and TRBJ2-1; 12 bases map to TRBD2. This clonotype was sampled from a man between 50 and 59 years old with COVID-19, enrolled during active disease. What was sequenced was peripheral blood. CDR3 residues: CASSQESSGRAREQFF. CDR3 bases: TGTGCCAGCAGCCAAGAATCTAGCGGGAGGGCCAGGGAGCAGTTCTTC.